The TCR beta chain described here comes from a study of CD8 T cells in Susac syndrome. The CDR3 is made up of 16 amino acids. The V and J ends lost 10 bases and 2 bases respectively, with 22 bases between them. Germline V gene sequence: CDR1 KGHSH, CDR2 LQKENI. RNA was extracted with the RNeasy kit, and a quantity of about 0.45 to 1 ug was reverse transcribed using random hexamers. TCRdb independently ran MiXCR on the immunoSEQ multiplex PCR reads; one entry per CDR3 protein. The data show some 190,000 distinct CDR3 sequences, approximately 95% seen once. This TCR came from a human donor in good health. Sequences were obtained from CD4+ T cells from PBMCs. The J gene is TRBJ2-3, the V gene TRBV18; D is ambiguous. DNA for the CDR3: TGTGCCACCCAAAGACCAGACCGTTTGTCCACAGATACGCAGTATTTT. Protein sequence: CATQRPDRLSTDTQYF.